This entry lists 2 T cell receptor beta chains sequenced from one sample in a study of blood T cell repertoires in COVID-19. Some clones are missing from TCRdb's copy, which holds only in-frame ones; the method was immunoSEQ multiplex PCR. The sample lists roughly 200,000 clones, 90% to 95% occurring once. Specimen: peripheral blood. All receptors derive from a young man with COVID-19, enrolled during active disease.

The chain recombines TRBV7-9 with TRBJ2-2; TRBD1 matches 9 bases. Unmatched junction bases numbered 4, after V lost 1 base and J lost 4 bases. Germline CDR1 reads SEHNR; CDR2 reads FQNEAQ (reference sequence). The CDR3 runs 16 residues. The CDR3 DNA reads TGTGCCAGCAGCTTAGATGGGACAGGGCCCACCGGGGAGCTGTTTTTT. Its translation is CASSLDGTGPTGELFF.

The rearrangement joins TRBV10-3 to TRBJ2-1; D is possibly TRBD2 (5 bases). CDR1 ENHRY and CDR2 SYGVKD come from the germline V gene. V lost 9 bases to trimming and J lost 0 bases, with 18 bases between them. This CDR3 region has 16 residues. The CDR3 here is CAMTSGPSYSYNEQFF. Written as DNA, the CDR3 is TGTGCCATGACCAGCGGACCCTCGTACTCCTACAATGAGCAGTTCTTC.